This TCR beta chain came from a study of T cells in Graves' hyperthyroidism and ophthalmopathy. TCR beta CDR3 region amplification was performed from RNA transcripts. Carried out on the TCR CDR3, a first-round RT-PCR used the HTBI primer set. One entry per CDR3 protein results from TCRdb running MiXCR on the multiplex PCR reads. Among some 380,000 distinct CDR3 sequences listed, roughly 13% were seen once. Exclusion of a patient resulted from uncontrolled infection, other autoimmune disease, pregnancy or lactation. This clonotype came up many times. The CDR3 has 14 amino acids. Trimming removed 8 bases from V and 0 bases from J, with 13 bases in between. The V gene's germline CDR1 is LGHDT and CDR2 YNNKEL (reference sequence).

What was sequenced was blood. The receptor was derived from a young man with Graves' hyperthyroidism that later progressed to Graves' ophthalmopathy. The chain carries TRBV3-1 and TRBJ1-1; D call uncertain. CDR3: CASATPSMNTEAFF. The CDR3 DNA reads TGTGCCAGCGCTACACCTTCCATGAACACTGAAGCTTTCTTT.